This T cell receptor beta chain was sequenced for a study of blood T cell repertoires in COVID-19. About the research overall: Donors in the United States, Italy and Spain gave samples during acute or convalescent COVID-19. PBMCs, B-cell-depleted T cells, or T cells provided the cDNA or gDNA that made up the material.

Libraries were prepared by immunoSEQ multiplex PCR; TCRdb keeps only in-frame clonotypes and omits some of them. The sample has around 280,000 clones, around 86% seen once. V dropped 6 bases and J dropped 4 bases, with 18 bases sitting between them. The CDR3 runs 15 residues. The germline V gene has CDR1 SEHNR and CDR2 FQNEAQ (reference sequence). Participants, 18 to 89 years old, spanned some 23 US areas. For recovered donors of Cohort 3, there were two negative PCRs, clearance, or symptom resolution. The TCR comes from a woman between 40 and 55 years old who had recovered from COVID-19. The chain has TRBV7-9 and TRBJ1-2; D is ambiguous. Sequencing was done on a sample of PBMCs or T cells enriched from blood (not recorded which). The CDR3, as DNA: TGTGCCAGCAGTCCCGAGGGCCTCCGGGGCTATGGCTACACCTTC. Its protein is CASSPEGLRGYGYTF. The full variable domain, in which reference TRBV7-9 and TRBJ1-2 provide the parts outside the CDR3, is DTGVSQNPRHKITKRGQNVTFRCDPISEHNRLYWYRQTLGQGPEFLTYFQNEAQLEKSRLLSDRFSAERPKGSFSTLEIQRTEQGDSAMYLCASSPEGLRGYGYTFGSGTRLTVV.